This T cell receptor beta chain is from a study of OX40 agonist ivuxolimab in advanced cancers. In the study overall: The costimulatory receptor OX40 (CD134) was targeted by ivuxolimab, a fully human IgG2 agonistic monoclonal antibody. The point of sequencing TCRbeta in the periphery was to test whether ivuxolimab changed TCR sequence diversity and drove clonal T-cell expansion. Partial responses occurred in three dose-escalation patients, of whom one had hepatocellular carcinoma and two had cutaneous melanoma. Intravenous ivuxolimab was administered to patients every 2 weeks at six dose levels: 0.01, 0.1, 0.3, 1.5, 3 and 10 mg/kg. The paper covers the monotherapy dose-escalation part of the phase I ivuxolimab trial, which included N of about 50 patients. The dose-escalation cohort was roughly 80% male with a mean age of about 65 years, ranging from about 20 to 80. Prior anti-PD-1, anti-PD-L1 or anti-CTLA-4 therapy was permitted, and approximately 40% of dose-escalation patients had received checkpoint inhibitors. Of the roughly 50 dose-escalation patients, hepatocellular carcinoma was present in around 20, melanoma in around 15, renal cell carcinoma in 9 and head and neck cancer in 9.

Patients with autoimmune disease history or receiving systemic immunosuppression were excluded from the trial. Peripheral blood for TCR sequencing was collected from all dose cohorts at baseline, on cycle 4 day 1, and on cycle 7 day 1. The samples were taken from a phase I, first-in-human, multicenter, open-label dose-escalation trial of ivuxolimab. Adults with locally advanced or metastatic melanoma, renal cell, hepatocellular, or head and neck squamous cell carcinoma were enrolled in the trial. CD4+ and CD8+ T cells were sorted separately from peripheral blood before TCR sequencing. For sequencing of the TCRbeta CDR3 region, genomic DNA was extracted from the sorted cells. The immunoSEQ Assay was used to sequence the TCRbeta CDR3 regions. Drawn from immuneACCESS, this table holds only the in-frame rearrangements with V and J called that TCRdb kept. Clones are partly lost; checked studies trace under half to an unresolved V gene and leave the rest unexplained. Recorded for this sample are 55,000 to 80,000 clones; roughly 85% of them occurred a single time. Approximately 2% of the sample goes to the ten largest clones.

With respect to this clone: Its antigen is unknown. Base qualities are not at hand, and no much larger clone is one base apart.

The study at large found these results: At doses of 0.1 to 3.0 mg/kg, clonal expansion of both CD4+ and CD8+ T cells in blood was seen between baseline and week 6. The antigen specificity of the clonally expanded peripheral T cells was not determined. In the 0.1-3.0 mg/kg groups, partial responders had among the lowest normalized peripheral clonal expansion, particularly in CD8+ T cells. After ivuxolimab, more expanded clones were found on average in CD8+ T cells than in CD4+ T cells. Low levels of normalized T-cell clonal expansion were also shown by some nonresponding patients.

V is pared back by 5 bases and J by 6 bases, with 12 bases lying between the germline termini. The germline V gene specifies SGHNT as CDR1 and YENEEA as CDR2. There are 13 amino acids in the CDR3, from cysteine to phenylalanine inclusive. Of all the DNA, just the CDR3 is kept, 39 bases in frame from base 1. Sequences were derived from CD4+ or CD8+ T cells sorted from blood, sampled in a trial of the OX40 agonist ivuxolimab. The chain is encoded by TRBV11-3 joined to TRBJ2-3, with a weak D call of TRBD2 (6 bases match). The clonotype originates from an adult with an advanced solid tumor such as melanoma, head and neck, liver or kidney cancer. The base sequence is TGTGCCAGCAGCGCGGGAAGGGTGGATACGCAGTATTTT. The translation is CASSAGRVDTQYF.